This T cell receptor beta chain was profiled in a study of beta chain features in type 1 diabetes. Study summary: Examined across all samples were almost 110 million sorted cells.

Trimming at V came to 8 bases and at J to 2 bases, leaving 8 bases not matched to a gene. This CDR3 comprises 14 residues. Per the germline V gene, CDR1 is SSHAT and CDR2 is FNYEAQ (reference sequence). Expressed TCRB transcripts got sequenced, as all isolated RNA was reverse transcribed. Sequencing used immunoSEQ multiplex PCR; TCRdb keeps in-frame clones, though not all of them. The table has about 320,000 clones, around 13% seen once; the top ten hold approximately 7%. The genes are TRBV7-7 and TRBJ2-5, with 7 bases aligning to TRBD1. The clonotype originates from a man aged 25 to 45 in good health. Sequencing input: central memory CD4+ T cells from blood. The CDR3, as DNA: TGTGCCAGCCGATTGACAGGGCGGCAAGAGACCCAGTACTTC. This sequence encodes CASRLTGRQETQYF.